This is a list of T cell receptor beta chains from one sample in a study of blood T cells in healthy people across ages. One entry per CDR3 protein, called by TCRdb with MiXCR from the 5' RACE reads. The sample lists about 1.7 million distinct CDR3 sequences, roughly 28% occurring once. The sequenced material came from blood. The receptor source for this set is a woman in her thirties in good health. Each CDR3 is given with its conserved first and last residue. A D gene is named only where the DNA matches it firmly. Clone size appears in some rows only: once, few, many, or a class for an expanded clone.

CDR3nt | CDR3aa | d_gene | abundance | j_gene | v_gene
TGCGCCAGCAGCCAAACCGGGACAGGGTTCTACGAGCAGTACTTC | CASSQTGTGFYEQYF | TRBD1 | many | TRBJ2-7 | TRBV4-1
TGTGCCAGCAGCGCCGACAGAAATCAGCCCCAGCATTTT | CASSADRNQPQHF | NA | many | TRBJ1-5 | TRBV7-3
TGCAGTGCTAGCGATTTCGACAGTTCCTACGAGCAGTACTTC | CSASDFDSSYEQYF | NA | NA | TRBJ2-7 | TRBV20-1
TGTGCCAGCAGTGAGGGAGATGGGGGGACGGAGACCCAGTACTTC | CASSEGDGGTETQYF | NA | NA | TRBJ2-5 | TRBV2
TGTGCCAGCAGCGTAGACGAACTTGGTGGCTACACCTTC | CASSVDELGGYTF | NA | few | TRBJ1-2 | TRBV9
TGTGCCAGTTCAAATCCGGGGGCGATCTCTGGGGCCAACGTCCTGACTTTC | CASSNPGAISGANVLTF | NA | NA | TRBJ2-6 | TRBV19
TGTGCCGGCAGCGTACAGGGCCATAACTATGGCTACACCTTC | CAGSVQGHNYGYTF | NA | NA | TRBJ1-2 | TRBV9
TGCAGTGCTAGAGCCGCCCGCGCCGTGGAGACCCAGTACTTC | CSARAARAVETQYF | NA | NA | TRBJ2-5 | TRBV20-1
TGTGCCAGCAGCGAAGGCCGCGGCGGGGGGCTATCACAGTATTTT | CASSEGRGGGLSQYF | TRBD2 | few | TRBJ2-3 | TRBV6-2/TRBV6-3
TGTGCCAGCATAGGGGAGGAAGCCTACGAGCAGTACTTC | CASIGEEAYEQYF | NA | many | TRBJ2-7 | TRBV28
TGTGCCAGCAGCACCCACACAGAGCAGGGCAATGAGCAGTTCTTC | CASSTHTEQGNEQFF | NA | NA | TRBJ2-1 | TRBV28
TGTGCCAGCAGCCACCTCCGGGGAAGAAACACCATATATTTT | CASSHLRGRNTIYF | NA | few | TRBJ1-3 | TRBV14
TGTGCCAGCAGTTCCTTATCAACAGGGATACGTGAAGCTTTCTTT | CASSSLSTGIREAFF | NA | many | TRBJ1-1 | TRBV6-5
TGTGCCAGCAGCTGGGACAGGGACTGTAACATTCAGTACTTC | CASSWDRDCNIQYF | TRBD1 | NA | TRBJ2-4 | TRBV7-9
TGTGCCAGCTCGCCAACAGGATTCACCGGGGAGCTGTTTTTT | CASSPTGFTGELFF | NA | few | TRBJ2-2 | TRBV18
TGCGCCAGCAGTCAATCGTCGTCTCGCGGGACGGCCTATGGCTACACCTTC | CASSQSSSRGTAYGYTF | NA | NA | TRBJ1-2 | TRBV23-1
TGCGCCAGCAGCCAAGGAGTGGGGTTAGGTCAAGAGACCCAGTACTTC | CASSQGVGLGQETQYF | NA | NA | TRBJ2-5 | TRBV4-3
TGTGCCAGCAGCTTAGTATCGCAGGGCTCTGGGGCCAACGTCCTGACTTTC | CASSLVSQGSGANVLTF | NA | few | TRBJ2-6 | TRBV7-2
TGTGCCAGCAGCACGGGTCAGAACTACGAGCAGTACTTC | CASSTGQNYEQYF | NA | many | TRBJ2-7 | TRBV6-5
TGTGCCAGCAGACCCCCCGGTCCTTATGGCTACACCTTC | CASRPPGPYGYTF | NA | few | TRBJ1-2 | TRBV28